The TCR beta chain under discussion was sequenced for a study of blood T cell repertoires in COVID-19. The CDR3 consists of 12 residues. V was clipped by 2 bases and J by 11 bases, with 13 bases between them. The V gene's germline CDR1 is SGHKS and CDR2 YYEKEE (reference sequence). Assay used: immunoSEQ multiplex PCR; TCRdb lists only in-frame clones, some missing. The sample shows approximately 180,000 clones, approximately 85% of them seen only once. V usage is TRBV5-5 and J usage is TRBJ1-1; D remains unclear. The clonotype originates from a man aged 55-75 years with acute or convalescent COVID-19. Sequencing was performed on peripheral blood. CDR3 sequence reads: CASSFLDAGAFF. The CDR3 coding sequence is TGTGCCAGCAGCTTCTTGGACGCGGGGGCTTTCTTT.